The rows below give T cell receptor beta chains drawn from one sample of a study of T-cell reconstitution after alpha-beta-depleted transplantation in children. A single record per CDR3 protein comes from TCRdb applying MiXCR to the PCR reads. The table lists about 500,000 distinct CDR3 sequences, 30% to 35% of them singletons. The specimen comprised PBMCs from the stem cell graft donor, sampled from the stem cell graft. The receptors were gathered from a human donor who donated a stem cell graft to a child with aplastic anemia. Both conserved end residues are part of each CDR3. The D gene is left open where the match is weak. Clone size, where shown, is once, few, many, or a class for clones that have expanded.

>TRBJ2-6|TRBD1|.|TRBV27
CASSLVGYRGFLSGANVLTF
TGTGCCAGCAGTTTGGTGGGGTACAGGGGGTTTCTCTCTGGGGCCAACGTCCTGACTTTC
>TRBJ1-1|TRBD1|.|TRBV28
CASSPRQGRGTEAFF
TGTGCCAGCAGTCCCCGACAGGGGCGCGGCACTGAAGCTTTCTTT
>TRBJ2-5|TRBD2|once|TRBV7-8
CASSSTSALGPQETQYF
TGTGCCAGCAGCTCCACTAGCGCCTTAGGACCACAAGAGACCCAGTACTTC
>TRBJ2-2|.|.|TRBV10-3
CAIREGFTGELFF
TGTGCCATCAGAGAGGGATTCACCGGGGAGCTGTTTTTT
>TRBJ2-7|.|few|TRBV9
CASSVVYGSEQYF
TGTGCCAGCAGCGTAGTCTATGGATCCGAGCAGTACTTC
>TRBJ1-2|TRBD1|few|TRBV7-2
CASSVGTVHGYTF
TGTGCCAGCAGCGTCGGGACAGTTCATGGCTACACCTTC
>TRBJ1-1|TRBD1|.|TRBV7-9
CASSLNRGNANTEAFF
TGTGCCAGCAGCTTAAACAGGGGGAACGCGAACACTGAAGCTTTCTTT
>TRBJ1-2|.|few|TRBV7-2
CASSFPGGALGYTF
TGTGCCAGCAGCTTTCCGGGTGGTGCGTTGGGCTACACCTTC
>TRBJ1-2|TRBD1|few|TRBV5-5
CASSMSWTGGAKDTF
TGTGCCAGCAGCATGAGCTGGACAGGGGGCGCAAAAGACACCTTC
>TRBJ1-2|.|.|TRBV5-1
CASSHRGITEYYGYTF
TGCGCCAGCAGCCATCGGGGGATTACAGAGTACTATGGCTACACCTTC
>TRBJ2-5|TRBD2|.|TRBV18
CASSPGLAGAAETQYF
TGTGCCAGCTCACCGGGACTAGCGGGAGCTGCAGAGACCCAGTACTTC
>TRBJ1-2|.|.|TRBV12-3/TRBV12-4
CASSPRPRASNYGYTF
TGTGCCAGCAGCCCCCGCCCCAGGGCTTCTAACTATGGCTACACCTTC
>TRBJ1-6|.|.|TRBV20-1
CSASSGNSPLHF
TGCAGTGCTAGCTCTGGGAATTCACCCCTCCACTTT
>TRBJ2-3|TRBD2|few|TRBV20-1
CSARERRLAGVWTDTQYF
TGCAGTGCTAGAGAACGCCGACTAGCGGGAGTGTGGACAGATACGCAGTATTTT
>TRBJ2-3|TRBD1|.|TRBV29-1
CSVGQGADTQYF
TGCAGCGTAGGACAGGGCGCAGATACGCAGTATTTT
>TRBJ1-4|.|.|TRBV5-4
CASSSTVAMEKLFF
TGTGCCAGCAGCTCGACAGTAGCTATGGAAAAACTGTTTTTT
>TRBJ2-5|.|.|TRBV7-2
CASSAYREYQETQYF
TGTGCCAGCAGCGCCTACAGGGAGTACCAAGAGACCCAGTACTTC
>TRBJ1-5|.|.|TRBV12-3/TRBV12-4
CASSLGRGPNQPQHF
TGTGCCAGCAGTTTAGGCAGGGGCCCCAATCAGCCCCAGCATTTT
>TRBJ2-1|.|few|TRBV7-2
CASSPHNEQFF
TGTGCCAGCAGCCCCCACAATGAGCAGTTCTTC
>TRBJ2-1|TRBD1|.|TRBV6-2/TRBV6-3
CASSYLALSDRGWSEQFF
TGTGCCAGCAGTTATCTCGCTCTATCGGACAGGGGCTGGAGTGAGCAGTTCTTC
>TRBJ2-2|TRBD1|many|TRBV6-1
CASSSLGTGAGELFF
TGTGCCAGCAGCTCACTGGGAACAGGGGCAGGGGAGCTGTTTTTT
>TRBJ2-5|TRBD2|few|TRBV28
CASKTSGRARQETQYF
TGTGCCAGTAAGACTAGCGGGAGGGCAAGACAAGAGACCCAGTACTTC
>TRBJ2-1|.|few|TRBV29-1
CSVEGSLNEQFF
TGCAGCGTTGAGGGTAGCTTGAATGAGCAGTTCTTC
>TRBJ2-7|.|.|TRBV20-1
CSARDPAGEREQYF
TGCAGTGCTAGAGATCCCGCGGGTGAACGCGAGCAGTACTTC
>TRBJ1-1|.|few|TRBV20-1
CSARDHFQNTEAFF
TGCAGTGCTAGAGATCACTTCCAGAACACTGAAGCTTTCTTT
>TRBJ2-3|.|many|TRBV5-5
CASSSSWRGGTDTQYF
TGTGCCAGCAGCTCGTCGTGGAGGGGTGGCACAGATACGCAGTATTTT
>TRBJ2-2|.|.|TRBV5-1
CASSLEASPGELFF
TGCGCCAGCAGCTTGGAAGCTAGTCCCGGGGAGCTGTTTTTT
>TRBJ2-3|TRBD2|many|TRBV20-1
CSARDTSGNTDTQYF
TGCAGTGCTAGAGATACTAGCGGGAACACAGATACGCAGTATTTT
>TRBJ2-2|TRBD1|few|TRBV7-2
CASSLGQGINTGELFF
TGTGCCAGCAGCTTAGGACAGGGGATTAACACCGGGGAGCTGTTTTTT
>TRBJ2-7|TRBD1|.|TRBV6-6
CASRSTGDEQYF
TGTGCCAGCAGATCTACAGGGGACGAGCAGTACTTC
>TRBJ2-3|TRBD1|few|TRBV15
CATSIRRGGADTQYF
TGTGCCACCAGCATTCGGAGAGGGGGCGCAGATACGCAGTATTTT
>TRBJ1-5|.|.|TRBV4-2
CASSLFDRRGNNQPQHF
TGTGCCAGCAGCCTTTTTGATCGCCGAGGAAACAATCAGCCCCAGCATTTT
>TRBJ2-5|.|.|TRBV12-3/TRBV12-4
CASRIGLLGETQYF
TGTGCCAGCAGGATCGGCCTATTAGGAGAGACCCAGTACTTC
>TRBJ2-7|.|.|TRBV4-3
CASSDGRSYEQYF
TGCGCCAGCAGCGACGGGAGATCCTACGAGCAGTACTTC
>TRBJ2-6|.|few|TRBV29-1
CSVETSSGANVLTF
TGCAGCGTTGAGACCAGCTCTGGGGCCAACGTCCTGACTTTC
>TRBJ1-2|.|.|TRBV30
CACSEGGYGYTF
TGTGCCTGTAGTGAGGGTGGTTATGGCTACACCTTC
>TRBJ2-5|TRBD2|.|TRBV20-1
CSARRLAGGPRETQYF
TGCAGTGCTAGAAGACTAGCGGGAGGGCCTAGAGAGACCCAGTACTTC
>TRBJ2-7|.|.|TRBV7-2
CASSTQSGSTYEQYF
TGTGCCAGCAGCACCCAATCGGGTTCAACCTACGAGCAGTACTTC
>TRBJ2-5|TRBD1|few|TRBV12-3/TRBV12-4
CASSLRDRGLEETQYF
TGTGCCAGCAGTTTACGAGACAGGGGGCTTGAAGAGACCCAGTACTTC
>TRBJ1-5|.|few|TRBV7-2
CASSQWTDQPQHF
TGTGCCAGCAGCCAATGGACAGATCAGCCCCAGCATTTT
>TRBJ1-5|.|.|TRBV2
CASSEVGRRMNQPQHF
TGTGCCAGCAGTGAAGTGGGCAGGCGGATGAATCAGCCCCAGCATTTT
>TRBJ2-7|.|.|TRBV7-9
CASSFPVRDRGYEQYF
TGTGCCAGCAGCTTCCCAGTGCGGGACAGAGGATACGAGCAGTACTTC
>TRBJ1-2|.|few|TRBV4-3
CASSPAAVAVYGYTF
TGCGCCAGCAGCCCCGCGGCCGTGGCAGTCTATGGCTACACCTTC
>TRBJ2-1|TRBD2|few|TRBV5-8
CASSSRGWGLASREQFF
TGTGCCAGCAGCTCCCGTGGATGGGGACTAGCCTCCAGGGAGCAGTTCTTC
>TRBJ1-2|.|.|TRBV20-1
CSAKGGSLLGYTF
TGCAGTGCTAAAGGGGGGTCCCTCCTCGGCTACACCTTC
>TRBJ2-1|.|.|TRBV5-1
CASGAGTNYNEQFF
TGCGCCAGCGGGGCCGGGACCAACTACAATGAGCAGTTCTTC
>TRBJ1-5|.|.|TRBV20-1
CSAGRGQGLNQPQHF
TGCAGTGCTGGTCGGGGGCAGGGGTTGAATCAGCCCCAGCATTTT
>TRBJ1-2|TRBD1|few|TRBV29-1
CSSQGDSTNYGYTF
TGCAGCTCCCAGGGGGACAGTACTAACTATGGCTACACCTTC
>TRBJ2-1|TRBD2|.|TRBV30
CAWTNWTSGRRAKKQFF
TGTGCCTGGACGAACTGGACTAGCGGGAGACGGGCTAAAAAGCAGTTCTTC